These 9 T cell receptor beta chains were sequenced from one sample in a study of cytomegalovirus exposure and HLA in healthy donors. The data were produced by immunoSEQ multiplex PCR, yet TCRdb's version contains in-frame clones alone and is incomplete. The sample has some 150,000 clones, approximately 86% seen once. The sequenced sample consisted of PBMCs. These receptor sequences come from a man younger than 30 in good health and CMV-seropositive.

CDR3 coding DNA: TGTGCCAGCAGCGTAGACCAGGGGGCTGGGGAGACCCAGTACTTC. Its translation: CASSVDQGAGETQYF. The genes are TRBV9 and TRBJ2-5; TRBD1 aligns across 8 bases. The CDR3 has 15 amino acids. Trimming cost V 0 bases and J 5 bases; bases outside gene matches: 6. Germline values: CDR1 SGDLS, CDR2 YYNGEE.

The rearrangement joins TRBV29-1 to TRBJ1-2; a weak D match, TRBD1 (6 bases). Germline assignment: CDR1 SQVTM and CDR2 ANQGSEA. V was pared by 5 bases and J by 6 bases, with 16 bases between. CDR3 length: 13 residues. CDR3: CSVIDRIYDGYTF. DNA for the CDR3: TGCAGCGTTATTGACAGGATCTATGATGGCTACACCTTC.

The chain has TRBV6-1 and TRBJ2-7; 8 nucleotides align to TRBD1. Germline V gene data show CDR1 as MNHNS and CDR2 as SASEGT. This CDR3 contains 16 residues. The junction had 10 bases not matched to a gene; V was cut back by 3 bases and J by 3 bases. In nucleotides, the CDR3 is TGTGCCAGCAGTGATCTTAAGAGGACAGGGCTCTACGAGCAGTACTTC. It yields the protein CASSDLKRTGLYEQYF.

This clone was seen just once. The J gene is TRBJ1-2, the V gene TRBV7-2, with D unclear. V was clipped by 5 bases and J by 14 bases, with 15 bases between them. The CDR3 is 11 amino acids. Germline lookup yields CDR1 SGHTA and CDR2 FQGNSA. CDR3 sequence reads: CASSELPFPTF. In nucleotides, the CDR3 is TGTGCCAGCAGCGAACTACCGTTTCCTACCTTC.

The V and J genes are TRBV7-2 and TRBJ2-7, with 8 bases matching TRBD1. V lost 5 bases and J lost 2; bases outside the gene matches: 8. Germline loops: CDR1 SGHTA, CDR2 FQGNSA. This CDR3 has 15 amino acids. CDR3 in DNA: TGTGCCAGCAGCCCTATGACAGGGGTAGCCTACGAGCAGTACTTC. This gives the protein CASSPMTGVAYEQYF.

This clone has more than one count but fewer than ten. This chain connects TRBV6-1 to TRBJ1-1; D call uncertain. Trimming took off 7 bases at V and 6 bases at J, with 9 bases between the two ends. The V gene's germline CDR1 is MNHNS and CDR2 SASEGT. The CDR3 loop spans 11 amino acids. The CDR3 coding sequence is TGTGCCAGCATTAGCTGGGCTGAAGCTTTCTTT. It encodes CASISWAEAFF.

CDR3 nucleotide sequence: TGTGCCAGCAGCTTATCGACTAGCGGGTCCTACGAGCAGTACTTC. It yields the protein CASSLSTSGSYEQYF. V and J are TRBV7-8 and TRBJ2-7; 10 nucleotides match TRBD2. The junction had 2 bases not matched to a gene; V was cut back by 2 bases and J by 1 base. The CDR3 consists of 15 residues. Germline values: CDR1 SGHVS, CDR2 FQNEAQ. Filled out from reference TRBV7-8 and TRBJ2-7, the complete variable domain reads GAGVSQSPRYKVAKRGQDVALRCDPISGHVSLFWYQQALGQGPEFLTYFQNEAQLDKSGLPSDRFFAERPEGSVSTLKIQRTQQEDSAVYLCASSLSTSGSYEQYFGPGTRLTVT.

The chain uses TRBV4-3 and TRBJ1-2; possible D gene TRBD1, 5 bases. CDR3 length: 14 residues. V lost 4 bases and J 4 bases, leaving 13 bases between the germline ends. Per the germline V gene, CDR1 is LGHNA and CDR2 is YSLEER. The CDR3 protein is CASSPGTGGYGYTF. In DNA form, the CDR3 reads TGCGCCAGCAGCCCCGGGACGGGGGGCTATGGCTACACCTTC.

In its sample, this clone was seen once. The chain has TRBV27 and TRBJ2-5, with 11 positions matching TRBD1. The J call may not be correct, given that the DNA end is closer to TRBJ2-7. Germline V gene data show CDR1 as MNHEY and CDR2 as SMNVEV (reference sequence). The CDR3 loop spans 14 amino acids. The CDR3 region is CASSSGTGGYEQYF. In DNA form, the CDR3 reads TGTGCCAGCAGTTCCGGGACAGGGGGCTACGAGCAGTACTTC.